Presented here are 32 T cell receptor beta chains from one specimen sequenced in a study of T cell repertoires in urothelial bladder cancer. Sequencing was performed with immunoSEQ multiplex PCR; in TCRdb, only in-frame clones are kept and a portion is missing. The data contain about 13,000 clones, 60% to 70% of them singletons. Sample: tumor-infiltrating cells from bladder cancer. These receptors were collected from a human donor with urothelial carcinoma.

V is TRBV11-2 and J is TRBJ2-3, with 14 bases fitting TRBD2. This CDR3 contains 18 residues. The germline V gene encodes CDR1 SGHAT and CDR2 FQNNGV. V was clipped by 5 bases and J by 4 bases; unmatched bases: 11. In DNA form, the CDR3 reads TGTGCCAGCAGCCCGCAAGGACTAGCGGGGGGCCGGGCAGATACGCAGTATTTT. Amino acids: CASSPQGLAGGRADTQYF.

The CDR3 is CASTPGDYNSPLHF. Written as DNA, the CDR3 is TGTGCCAGCACCCCGGGTGATTATAATTCACCCCTCCACTTT. This sequence joins TRBV27 and TRBJ1-6; no clear D gene. V was trimmed by 7 bases and J by 4 bases, leaving 11 bases between them. The germline V gene encodes CDR1 MNHEY and CDR2 SMNVEV (reference sequence). The CDR3 is 14 amino acids.

The chain recombines TRBV4-1 with TRBJ1-1; D unresolved. The germline V and J ends were trimmed by 1 base and 6 bases, with 9 bases remaining between them. CDR1 MGHRA and CDR2 YSYEKL come from the germline V gene. This CDR3 contains 13 residues. Here the CDR3 reads CASSQASGSEAFF. The CDR3 DNA sequence: TGCGCCAGCAGCCAAGCTAGCGGGTCTGAAGCTTTCTTT.

This sequence joins TRBV27 and TRBJ1-4, with a tentative D call TRBD1 (5 bases). Germline lookup yields CDR1 MNHEY and CDR2 SMNVEV (reference sequence). Between the trimmed V and J ends, which lost 5 bases and 7 bases, there was a span of 11 bases. CDR3 size: 13 residues. The CDR3 sequence is CASSRRGGEKLFF. CDR3 coding DNA: TGTGCCAGCAGTCGCCGGGGCGGTGAAAAACTGTTTTTT.

This clone was picked up one time. The chain combines TRBV7-2 with TRBJ2-5; D remains ambiguous. The CDR3 has 14 residues. Trimming pared 5 bases from V and 5 bases from J, leaving 15 bases between. Germline V gene sequence: CDR1 SGHTA, CDR2 FQGNSA. CDR3 sequence (DNA): TGTGCCAGCAGCCCCCTGAGAGCGTCGGAGACCCAGTACTTC. Its translation is CASSPLRASETQYF. The full variable domain, completed using reference TRBV7-2 and TRBJ2-5, is GAGVSQSPSNKVTEKGKDVELRCDPISGHTALYWYRQSLGQGLEFLIYFQGNSAPDKSGLPSDRFSAERTGGSVSTLTIQRTQQEDSAVYLCASSPLRASETQYFGPGTRLLVL.

The V gene is TRBV7-5, the J gene TRBJ2-7; TRBD1, the table's D call, was not compared with the DNA. TRBV7-5 is marked as a pseudogene. The CDR3 covers 16 residues. In DNA, the CDR3 is TGTGTCAGAAGCCTCGAACAGGGGGCTCCTTCCTACGAGCAGTACTTC. It translates to CVRSLEQGAPSYEQYF.

V usage is TRBV30 and J usage is TRBJ2-5; D is perhaps TRBD1 (5 bases). The V end lost 0 bases, the J end lost 1 base, and 15 bases lay between the germline ends. The CDR3 consists of 16 residues. Per germline, CDR1 GTSNPN and CDR2 SVGIG (reference sequence). This CDR3 reads CAWSVGAGPVQETQYF. CDR3 in DNA: TGTGCCTGGAGTGTCGGAGCAGGGCCGGTCCAAGAGACCCAGTACTTC.

The chain links TRBV30 to TRBJ2-7; TRBD1 matches 9 bases. The CDR3 extends over 13 amino acids. J lost 3 bases, V lost 4 bases, and 4 bases had no gene match. Germline values: CDR1 GTSNPN, CDR2 SVGIG (reference sequence). The CDR3 coding sequence is TGTGCCTGGACGGGACAGGGTCGCTACGAGCAGTACTTC. It is translated as CAWTGQGRYEQYF. Looking up the rest from reference TRBV30 and TRBJ2-7 gives the full variable domain: SQTIHQWPATLVQPVGSPLSLECTVEGTSNPNLYWYRQAAGRGLQLLFYSVGIGQISSEVPQNLSASRPQDRQFILSSKKLLLSDSGFYLCAWTGQGRYEQYFGPGTRLTVT.

The V gene is TRBV19, the J gene TRBJ2-3; 8 bases agree with TRBD1. Germline trimming cut 5 bases from V and 4 bases from J; bases unmatched to any gene: 2. Germline CDR1 reads LNHDA; CDR2 reads SQIVND (reference sequence). The CDR3 has 13 residues. The chain's CDR3 is CASSWTGPDTQYF. The CDR3 nucleotides are TGTGCCAGTAGTTGGACAGGGCCAGATACGCAGTATTTT.

J is TRBJ2-7 and V is TRBV11-2, with TRBD2 as a possible D gene (5 bases). The CDR3 contains 15 residues. Germline CDR1 is SGHAT and CDR2 is FQNNGV. V lost 1 base and J lost 3, with 13 bases in between. The chain's CDR3 is CASSLGQARDYEQYV. Here the CDR3 DNA reads TGTGCCAGCAGCTTAGGCCAGGCGAGGGACTACGAGCAGTACGTC.

The V call is TRBV5-4, the J call TRBJ2-3; 13 bases fit TRBD2. The CDR3 has 18 residues. Trimming at V came to 0 bases and at J to 0 bases, leaving 4 bases not matched to a gene. Germline lookup yields CDR1 SGHNT and CDR2 YYREEE (reference sequence). The CDR3 coding sequence is TGTGCCAGCAGCTTGGGGGGACTAGCGGGGATTAGCACAGATACGCAGTATTTT. Its translation is CASSLGGLAGISTDTQYF.

This rearrangement joins TRBV29-1 to TRBJ1-1; perhaps TRBD1 as D (6 bases). The germline gives CDR1 SQVTM, CDR2 ANQGSEA. The CDR3 runs 15 residues. V lost 5 bases and J 1 base, leaving 17 bases between the germline ends. CDR3 nucleotide sequence: TGCAGCGTTACACAGGGCGGTCGGTGGAACACTGAAGCTTTCTTT. This sequence encodes CSVTQGGRWNTEAFF.

This chain links TRBV11-2 with TRBJ1-6; no definite D call. V was pared by 5 bases and J by 0 bases, with 8 bases between. CDR1 and CDR2 from the germline V gene are SGHAT and FQNNGV. The CDR3 length is 15 residues. The DNA for the CDR3 is TGTGCCAGCAGCGACGGTAGCTCCTATAATTCACCCCTCCACTTT. Protein product: CASSDGSSYNSPLHF.

In its sample, this clone ranks as medium-sized. This chain links TRBV9 with TRBJ1-3, with D tentatively TRBD1 (5 bases). Trimming shortened V by 0 bases and J by 2 bases, and 9 bases separated the two germline ends. There are 15 residues in the CDR3. Germline V lookup: CDR1 SGDLS, CDR2 YYNGEE. The CDR3 here is CASSVEGITGNTIYF. As DNA, the CDR3 is TGTGCCAGCAGCGTAGAGGGGATAACTGGAAACACCATATATTTT.

In this sample, this clone turned up a few times. The chain combines TRBV19 with TRBJ1-2, with D maybe TRBD1 (5 bases). This CDR3 contains 12 residues. Trimming removed 8 bases at V and 4 bases at J, with 11 bases between. The germline CDR1 and CDR2 sequences are LNHDA and SQIVND (reference sequence). CDR3 nucleotides: TGTGCCAGTTACGGCAGGGCCTATGGCTACACCTTC. Amino acid sequence: CASYGRAYGYTF.

The chain carries TRBV6-1 and TRBJ2-5, with TRBD2 identical over 13 bases. CDR3 length equals 15 residues. The trim removed 4 bases at V and 2 bases at J, leaving 1 base unmatched. Germline CDR1 MNHNS, CDR2 SASEGT. CDR3 loop: CASSVLAGGQETQYF. The CDR3 bases are TGTGCCAGCAGTGTACTAGCGGGGGGGCAAGAGACCCAGTACTTC.

This rearrangement joins TRBV7-9 to TRBJ2-7; the D is unclear. Germline V gives CDR1 SEHNR, CDR2 FQNEAQ (reference sequence). This CDR3 is 13 amino acids long. V was cut by 5 bases and J by 2 bases, with 10 bases left in between. CDR3 sequence: CASSRNSAYEQYF. The CDR3 DNA reads TGTGCCAGCAGCCGGAACTCCGCCTACGAGCAGTACTTC.

J is TRBJ1-2 and V is TRBV18; 7 bases line up with TRBD1. This CDR3 region has 16 residues. J gave up 0 bases and V 1 base, and 5 bases lay outside the gene matches. In germline, CDR1 is KGHSH, CDR2 LQKENI. The CDR3 sequence is CASSPLDRVANYGYTF. The DNA for the CDR3 is TGTGCCAGCTCACCACTCGACAGGGTAGCTAACTATGGCTACACCTTC. Variable domain in full (rest from reference TRBV18 and TRBJ1-2): NAGVMQNPRHLVRRRGQEARLRCSPMKGHSHVYWYRQLPEEGLKFMVYLQKENIIDESGMPKERFSAEFPKEGPSILRIQQVVRGDSAAYFCASSPLDRVANYGYTFGSGTRLTVV.

This clone was picked up a small number of times. The chain carries TRBV6-5 and TRBJ1-3, with D unresolved. The V end lost 2 bases, the J end lost 0 bases, and 8 bases lay between the germline ends. The CDR3 is 15 residues long. The germline CDR1 and CDR2 sequences are MNHEY and SVGAGI. Here the CDR3 DNA reads TGTGCCAGCAGTTACCGGGTGAACTCTGGAAACACCATATATTTT. This encodes CASSYRVNSGNTIYF.

The chain's CDR3 is CASRVQSSPLHF. For the CDR3, the DNA is TGTGCCAGCAGGGTACAGAGTTCACCCCTCCACTTT. The chain combines TRBV6-1 with TRBJ1-6; D ambiguous. This CDR3 is built from 12 residues. V was clipped by 6 bases and J by 9 bases, with 9 bases between them. Germline CDR1 is MNHNS and CDR2 is SASEGT.

The chain links TRBV5-4 to TRBJ2-2, with 9 bases lining up with TRBD1. The CDR3 has 16 amino acids. Germline CDR1 reads SGHNT; CDR2 reads YYREEE (reference sequence). Trimming removed 0 bases from V and 5 bases from J; junction bases left unmatched: 5. Written as DNA, the CDR3 is TGTGCCAGCAGCTTGGCGGGACAGGGTTTTACCGGGGAGCTGTTTTTT. Amino acids: CASSLAGQGFTGELFF.

V gene TRBV18 combines with J gene TRBJ2-3; 15 nucleotides line up with TRBD2. Germline V gene lookup returns CDR1 KGHSH and CDR2 LQKENI. J gave up 2 bases and V 6 bases, and 9 bases lay outside the gene matches. The CDR3 spans 18 residues. CDR3 in amino acids: CASSPGLAGGLHTDTQYF. The CDR3 coding sequence is TGTGCCAGCTCTCCGGGACTAGCGGGGGGCCTCCACACAGATACGCAGTATTTT.

The V and J genes are TRBV5-4 and TRBJ2-2; no firm D call. The length of the CDR3 is 13 residues. The V end was cut by 5 bases, the J end by 1 base, with 6 bases between. Germline CDR1 SGHNT, CDR2 YYREEE (reference sequence). The CDR3 sequence is CASSRQNTGELFF. In DNA, the CDR3 is TGTGCCAGCAGTCGACAGAACACCGGGGAGCTGTTTTTT.

J is TRBJ2-3 and V is TRBV9; D might be TRBD1 (6 bases). V was pared by 0 bases and J by 3 bases, with 11 bases between. This CDR3 is 15 amino acids long. Germline V CDR1 and CDR2: SGDLS, YYNGEE. DNA of the CDR3: TGTGCCAGCAGCGTAGGGACAGTCTGGACAGATACGCAGTATTTT. The encoded protein is CASSVGTVWTDTQYF.

The chain joins TRBV5-4 to TRBJ1-1, with a tentative D call TRBD1 (5 bases). This CDR3 has 17 residues. The V gene's germline CDR1 is SGHNT and CDR2 YYREEE (reference sequence). Trimming stripped 4 bases from V and 3 bases from J, with 22 bases between. The CDR3 protein is CASSPVGGTRGYTEAFF. CDR3 nucleotides: TGTGCCAGCAGCCCGGTTGGAGGGACTCGGGGGTACACTGAAGCTTTCTTT. The full variable domain, rest sourced from reference TRBV5-4 and TRBJ1-1, is ETGVTQSPTHLIKTRGQQVTLRCSSQSGHNTVSWYQQALGQGPQFIFQYYREEENGRGNFPPRFSGLQFPNYSSELNVNALELDDSALYLCASSPVGGTRGYTEAFFGQGTRLTVV.

V gene TRBV19 combines with J gene TRBJ1-5, with a weak D call TRBD1 (5 bases). Between the trimmed V and J ends, which lost 6 bases and 6 bases, there was a span of 18 bases. The CDR3 covers 15 residues. Germline V gives CDR1 LNHDA, CDR2 SQIVND (reference sequence). CDR3 loop: CASRDTGGVGQPQHF. Written as DNA, the CDR3 is TGTGCCAGTAGGGACACAGGCGGTGTCGGTCAGCCCCAGCATTTT.

CDR3 in DNA: TGTGCCAGCAGCGTAGATAGCACAGCATACTACGAGCAGTACTTC. This translates into CASSVDSTAYYEQYF. V and J are TRBV9 and TRBJ2-7, with unresolved D. The CDR3 covers 15 residues. The V and J ends lost 0 bases and 3 bases respectively, with 13 bases between them. Germline V CDR1 and CDR2: SGDLS, YYNGEE.

The chain is built from TRBV20-1 and TRBJ2-1; no firm D call. Germline V gene data show CDR1 as DFQATT and CDR2 as SNEGSKA (reference sequence). This CDR3 has 11 amino acids. Between the trimmed V and J ends, which lost 4 bases and 8 bases, there was a span of 9 bases. For the CDR3, the DNA is TGCAGTGCTAAGGGTATCTATGAGCAGTTCTTC. Translation: CSAKGIYEQFF.

This chain links TRBV7-3 with TRBJ2-5, with 8 bases lining up with TRBD2. This CDR3 comprises 14 residues. V gave up 3 bases and J gave up 1 base; unmatched junction bases: 1. Germline CDR1 SGHTA, CDR2 FQGTGA. CDR3 DNA sequence: TGTGCCAGCAGCTTCGGGGGGGCCCAAGAGACCCAGTACTTC. Translated: CASSFGGAQETQYF.

This chain uses TRBV30 with TRBJ1-4, with D maybe TRBD1 (5 bases). The germline CDR1 and CDR2 sequences are GTSNPN and SVGIG (reference sequence). V gave up 0 bases and J gave up 10 bases, with 6 bases separating them. The length of the CDR3 is 11 residues. The CDR3 sequence: CAWSVGGKLFF. The CDR3 bases are TGTGCCTGGAGTGTGGGGGGAAAACTGTTTTTT.

This chain connects TRBV10-3 to TRBJ1-2, with 10 bases matching TRBD1. CDR1 ENHRY and CDR2 SYGVKD come from the germline V gene. The J segment lost 8 bases and the V segment lost 9 bases, leaving 12 bases of the junction unmatched. This CDR3 comprises 14 residues. CDR3 nucleotides: TGTGCCATAGGGACAGGGGATATTTTTTGGGGCTACACCTTC. It encodes CAIGTGDIFWGYTF.

This clone was detected only a few times. The chain is built from TRBV6-5 and TRBJ1-2; 10 bases map to TRBD1. With 0 bases clipped from V and 10 bases from J, the junction kept 8 bases outside the gene matches. The CDR3 contains 15 residues. Per germline, CDR1 MNHEY and CDR2 SVGAGI. The CDR3, as DNA: TGTGCCAGCAGTTACTCGACAGGGACAGGGGATACCTACACCTTC. It translates to CASSYSTGTGDTYTF.